This T cell receptor (beta chain) derives from a study of blood T cell repertoires in COVID-19. Study as a whole: PBMCs, B-cell-depleted T cells, or T cells provided the cDNA or gDNA that made up the material.

This clone was observed a handful of times. Seattle's cohort entered during active infection and was followed longitudinally. This CDR3 has 15 amino acids. Trimming cost V 6 bases and J 4 bases, with 18 bases left between them. Germline V gene lookup returns CDR1 SNHLY and CDR2 FYNNEI. Study processing details: Reference gene primer amplification gave estimated nucleated cell counts. Clones were sequenced by immunoSEQ multiplex PCR, and TCRdb holds only the in-frame ones, with some missing. The V and J calls and the clone size are those of that table, but D and trimming were determined from the DNA. The data show hundreds of thousands of clones, about 94% seen once.

The V call is TRBV2, the J call TRBJ1-1, with D perhaps matching TRBD1 (5 bases). The clonotype comes from a man in his 60s with COVID-19, enrolled during active disease. The sample comprised peripheral blood. CDR3 sequence reads: CASSQKSGGGTEAFF. In DNA form, the CDR3 reads TGTGCCAGCAGCCAAAAGAGTGGGGGAGGCACTGAAGCTTTCTTT.